The 5 T cell receptor beta chains presented below share a single source sample, sequenced in a study of shared clonotypes between healthy human individuals. Naive CD8 cells lacked CD45RO, underwent positive selection for CCR7 and left out terminally differentiated effector memory CD45RA+ cells. Sequenced by immunoSEQ multiplex PCR; TCRdb stores in-frame clones only, minus some. The repertoire consists of about 2.1 million clones, with just under 95% occurring once and the leading ten covering 1.5% to 2%. Sequencing was carried out using naive CD8+ T cells from PBMCs. These receptors all stem from a man between 18 and 29 years old in good health. Some clones in this sample may be carry-over from other donors' samples.

V usage is TRBV7-3 and J usage is TRBJ1-1; D is unclear. Germline assignment: CDR1 SGHTA and CDR2 FQGTGA. Trimming stripped 2 bases from V and 0 bases from J, with 4 bases between. The CDR3 consists of 13 residues. The CDR3 loop is CASSLSMNTEAFF. Here the CDR3 DNA reads TGTGCCAGCAGCTTATCAATGAACACTGAAGCTTTCTTT.

The CDR3 is CASSWVPGTASEAFF. In DNA form, the CDR3 reads TGTGCCAGCAGTTGGGTTCCCGGAACTGCGTCTGAAGCTTTCTTT. The chain couples TRBV28 to TRBJ1-1; D gene uncertain. Germline V gene lookup returns CDR1 MDHEN and CDR2 SYDVKM. The CDR3 contains 15 residues. Trimming removed 4 bases at V and 6 bases at J, with 18 bases between.

The chain carries TRBV5-4 and TRBJ2-3, with D tentatively TRBD1 (7 bases). CDR1 and CDR2 from the germline V gene are SGHNT and YYREEE (reference sequence). CDR3 length equals 15 residues. V lost 4 bases and J 2 bases, leaving 14 bases between the germline ends. The CDR3: CASSPGGLYTDTQYF. CDR3 DNA sequence: TGTGCCAGCAGCCCAGGGGGACTGTACACAGATACGCAGTATTTT.

The chain links TRBV27 to TRBJ2-5; D is uncertain. The V gene lost 6 bases and the J gene lost 2 bases, with 13 bases spanning the gap. CDR1 and CDR2 from the germline V gene are MNHEY and SMNVEV (reference sequence). The CDR3 consists of 14 residues. The CDR3 DNA reads TGTGCCAGCAGCCTCGACATCGGTCAAGAGACCCAGTACTTC. It specifies CASSLDIGQETQYF.

A word on this clone: Other DNA sequences in the same sample also yield this CDR3. V and J are TRBV19 and TRBJ2-1; D gene unclear. Germline V gene data show CDR1 as LNHDA and CDR2 as SQIVND (reference sequence). The CDR3 has 12 amino acids. V was trimmed by 1 base and J by 6 bases, leaving 4 bases between them. The CDR3, as DNA: TGTGCCAGTAGTATAGTGGGCAATGAGCAGTTCTTC. Its translation: CASSIVGNEQFF.